This T cell receptor beta chain was found in a study of blood T cell repertoires in COVID-19. The data were produced by immunoSEQ multiplex PCR, yet TCRdb's version contains in-frame clones alone and is incomplete. The sample has about 120,000 clones; 85% to 90% are singletons. The CDR3 extends over 13 amino acids. Germline V gene lookup returns CDR1 SGHDN and CDR2 FVKESK. Trimming shortened V by 1 base and J by 4 bases, and 5 bases separated the two germline ends. J is TRBJ1-3 and V is TRBV14, with D unresolved. The sequence derives from a woman aged 55-70 years with COVID-19, enrolled during active disease. The sequenced sample consisted of peripheral blood. CDR3 residues: CASSQAVGNTIYF. In nucleotides, the CDR3 is TGTGCCAGCAGCCAAGCGGTGGGAAACACCATATATTTT.